This paragraph covers one T cell receptor (beta chain) sequence. This clone was observed once. The specificity of this receptor is unknown. Per-base qualities were not stored, and no clone one base away is much larger. The trial excluded patients who had a history of autoimmune disease or who were on systemic immunosuppression. Peripheral blood for TCR sequencing was collected from all dose cohorts at baseline, on cycle 4 day 1, and on cycle 7 day 1. Samples came from an open-label, multicenter, first-in-human phase I dose-escalation trial of ivuxolimab. Adults with locally advanced or metastatic melanoma, renal cell carcinoma, hepatocellular carcinoma or head and neck squamous cell carcinoma were enrolled in the trial. Before TCR sequencing, CD4+ and CD8+ T cells were separately sorted from peripheral blood. Genomic DNA was extracted from sorted cells for sequencing of the TCRbeta CDR3 region. The immunoSEQ Assay was used for sequencing of TCRbeta CDR3 regions. In TCRdb, the immuneACCESS table is reduced to in-frame sequences with V and J assigned. These tables do not hold every clone; where another copy was compared, an unresolved V gene accounts for under half, and the others remain unexplained. This sample holds tens of thousands of clones; roughly 89% were observed only once. The ten largest make up 2.5% to 3% of the sample.

This record comes from a study of OX40 agonist ivuxolimab in advanced cancers. Study-level background: Ivuxolimab, which targeted the costimulatory receptor OX40 (CD134), was an agonistic, fully human IgG2 monoclonal antibody. Intravenous ivuxolimab was administered to patients every 2 weeks at six dose levels: 0.01, 0.1, 0.3, 1.5, 3 and 10 mg/kg. Of the approximately 54 dose-escalation patients, hepatocellular carcinoma was present in around 19, melanoma in approximately 15, renal cell carcinoma in 9 and head and neck cancer in 9. A male proportion of nearly 85% and a mean age of approximately 60 years, ranging from about 23 to 90, were recorded for the dose-escalation cohort. Patients were allowed to have had prior anti-PD-1, anti-PD-L1 or anti-CTLA-4 therapy, and 40% of the dose-escalation patients had been treated with checkpoint inhibitors. Partial responses were achieved by three dose-escalation patients, of whom one had hepatocellular carcinoma and two had cutaneous melanoma. Peripheral TCRbeta sequencing was intended to test whether TCR sequence diversity was altered and clonal T-cell expansion was caused by ivuxolimab. The paper covers the monotherapy dose-escalation part of the phase I ivuxolimab trial, which included N = 52 patients.

Paper-wide results and their limitations: The antigen specificity of the peripheral T cells that underwent clonal expansion was not determined. After ivuxolimab, more expanded clones were found on average in CD8+ T cells than in CD4+ T cells. Partial responders in the 0.1-3.0 mg/kg groups had among the lowest normalized peripheral clonal expansion, especially among CD8+ T cells. Low levels of normalized T-cell clonal expansion were also shown by some nonresponding patients. At doses from 0.1 to 3.0 mg/kg, clonal expansion was seen in both CD4+ and CD8+ blood T cells between baseline and week 6.

At the junction V is shortened by 7 bases and J by 6 bases; bases outside the gene matches: 14. The CDR3 runs 17 residues from the cysteine to the phenylalanine. Here the CDR3 DNA is all that survives: 51 bases in frame from base 1. CDR1 SQVTM and CDR2 ANQGSEA were looked up in the germline V gene. The source of this sequence is an adult with an advanced solid tumor such as melanoma, head and neck, liver or kidney cancer. This chain is built from TRBV29-1 and TRBJ2-2; 13 central nucleotides agree with TRBD2. The specimen comprised CD4+ or CD8+ T cells sorted from blood, sampled in a trial of the OX40 agonist ivuxolimab. The DNA sequence is given as TGCAGCGCACCCAGGGCTACTAGCGGGGGGGCCGCCGGGGAGCTGTTTTTT. Its product reads: CSAPRATSGGAAGELFF.